What follows is one T cell receptor beta chain and its context. V was shortened by 4 bases and J by 2 bases, with 11 bases between the two germline ends. Germline CDR1 is LNHDA and CDR2 is SQIVND (reference sequence). The CDR3 totals 14 residues. The sample belongs to a study of blood T cell repertoires in COVID-19. Clones were read by immunoSEQ multiplex PCR, and TCRdb kept only the in-frame ones, dropping some. The sample comprises just under 45,000 clones, approximately 89% of which are singletons, and 1% to 1.5% rests with the top ten. The specimen was peripheral blood. V gene TRBV19 combines with J gene TRBJ1-1; maybe TRBD1 (6 bases). The TCR originated in a woman in her forties with acute or convalescent COVID-19. DNA for the CDR3: TGTGCCAGTAGTACGGACAGCTTAAACACTGAAGCTTTCTTT. Translation: CASSTDSLNTEAFF.